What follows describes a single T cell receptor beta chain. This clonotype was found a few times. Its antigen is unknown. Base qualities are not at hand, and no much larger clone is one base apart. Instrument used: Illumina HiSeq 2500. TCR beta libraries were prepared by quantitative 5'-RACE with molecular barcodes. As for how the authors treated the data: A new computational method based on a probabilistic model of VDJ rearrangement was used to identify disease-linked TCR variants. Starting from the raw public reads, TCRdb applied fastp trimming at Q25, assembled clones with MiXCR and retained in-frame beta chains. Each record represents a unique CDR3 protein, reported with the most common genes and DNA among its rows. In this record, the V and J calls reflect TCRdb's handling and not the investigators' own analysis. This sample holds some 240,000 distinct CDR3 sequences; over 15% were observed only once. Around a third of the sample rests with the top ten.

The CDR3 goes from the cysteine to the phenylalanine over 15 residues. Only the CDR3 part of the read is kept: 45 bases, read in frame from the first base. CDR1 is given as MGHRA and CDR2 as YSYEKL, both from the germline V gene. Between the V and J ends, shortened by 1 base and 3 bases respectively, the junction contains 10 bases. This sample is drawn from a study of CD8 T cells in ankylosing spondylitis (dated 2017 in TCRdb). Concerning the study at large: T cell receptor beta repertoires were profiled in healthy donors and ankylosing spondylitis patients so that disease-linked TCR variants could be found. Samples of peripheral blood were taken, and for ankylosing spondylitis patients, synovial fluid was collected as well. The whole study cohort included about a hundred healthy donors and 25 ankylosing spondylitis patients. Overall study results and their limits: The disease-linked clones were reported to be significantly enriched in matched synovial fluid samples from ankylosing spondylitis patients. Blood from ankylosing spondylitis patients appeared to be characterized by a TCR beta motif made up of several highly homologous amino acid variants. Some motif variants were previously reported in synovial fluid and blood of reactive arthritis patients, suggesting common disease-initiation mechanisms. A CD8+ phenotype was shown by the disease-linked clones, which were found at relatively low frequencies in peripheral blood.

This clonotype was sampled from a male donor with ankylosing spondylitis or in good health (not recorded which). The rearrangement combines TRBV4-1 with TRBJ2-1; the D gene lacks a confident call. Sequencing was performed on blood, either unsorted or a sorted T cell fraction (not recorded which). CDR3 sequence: CASSQVSSSYNEQFF. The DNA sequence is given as TGCGCCAGCAGCCAAGTGTCCTCTAGCTACAATGAGCAGTTCTTC.